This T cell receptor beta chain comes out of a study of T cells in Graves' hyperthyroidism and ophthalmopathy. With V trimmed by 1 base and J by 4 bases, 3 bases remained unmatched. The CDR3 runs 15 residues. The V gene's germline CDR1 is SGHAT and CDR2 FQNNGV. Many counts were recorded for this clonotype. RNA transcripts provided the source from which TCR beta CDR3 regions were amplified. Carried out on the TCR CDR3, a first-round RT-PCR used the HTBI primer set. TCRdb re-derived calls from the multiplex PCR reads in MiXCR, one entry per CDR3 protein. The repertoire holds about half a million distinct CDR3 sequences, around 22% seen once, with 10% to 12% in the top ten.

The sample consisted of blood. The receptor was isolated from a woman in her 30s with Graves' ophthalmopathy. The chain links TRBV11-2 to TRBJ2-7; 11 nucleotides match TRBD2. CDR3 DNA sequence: TGTGCCAGCAGCTTAGGTCGGACTAGCGGGTACGAGCAGTACTTC. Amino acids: CASSLGRTSGYEQYF.